What follows are 20 T cell receptor beta chains derived from one specimen sequenced in a study of cytomegalovirus exposure and HLA in healthy donors. Primers: 60 Vbeta forward and 13 Jbeta reverse. Clones were sequenced by immunoSEQ multiplex PCR, and TCRdb holds only the in-frame ones, with some missing. The repertoire includes fewer than 300,000 clones, just over 85% of them detected once, and less than 4% sits in the top ten. The source material was PBMCs. Receptor source: a man aged 35 to 55 in good health and CMV-seropositive.

The V gene is TRBV7-3, the J gene TRBJ2-1, with a possible D match to TRBD2 (6 bases). The V end lost 7 bases, the J end lost 4 bases, and 17 bases lay between the germline ends. Germline loops: CDR1 SGHTA, CDR2 FQGTGA. The CDR3 runs to 15 residues. CDR3 sequence: CASNSGRDPYNEQFF. The CDR3 DNA is TGTGCCAGCAACTCCGGGCGGGACCCTTACAATGAGCAGTTCTTC.

CDR3 in amino acids: CAISDGPAGAYNEQFF. CDR3 sequence (DNA): TGTGCCATCAGTGACGGGCCAGCGGGAGCCTACAATGAGCAGTTCTTC. The V and J genes are TRBV10-3 and TRBJ2-1, with 8 bases that match TRBD2. CDR3 length equals 16 residues. After removal of 3 bases from V and 2 bases from J, the junction contained 6 bases not matched to a gene. Germline-derived CDR1 and CDR2 are ENHRY and SYGVKD.

The chain is built from TRBV5-1 and TRBJ1-2; 8 bases are shared with TRBD1. With 0 bases clipped from V and 8 bases from J, the junction kept 12 bases outside the gene matches. The CDR3 extends over 16 amino acids. CDR1 is SGHRS, CDR2 YFSETQ, per germline. The CDR3 reads CASSLAIQPTGEGYTF. In nucleotides, the CDR3 is TGCGCCAGCAGCTTGGCCATACAGCCGACAGGGGAAGGCTACACCTTC.

V gene TRBV19 combines with J gene TRBJ2-1, with 7 bases that match TRBD2. The length of the CDR3 is 18 residues. V shed 1 base, J shed 3 bases, and the junction held 12 bases outside the gene matches. Germline CDR1 is LNHDA and CDR2 is SQIVND (reference sequence). CDR3 nucleotide sequence: TGTGCCAGTAGTATAGGGGCCCGGACTAGTTCTTTCTACAATGAGCAGTTCTTC. Protein product: CASSIGARTSSFYNEQFF. The full variable domain, in which reference TRBV19 and TRBJ2-1 provide the parts outside the CDR3, is DGGITQSPKYLFRKEGQNVTLSCEQNLNHDAMYWYRQDPGQGLRLIYYSQIVNDFQKGDIAEGYSVSREKKESFPLTVTSAQKNPTAFYLCASSIGARTSSFYNEQFFGPGTRLTVL.

The DNA for the CDR3 is TGTGCCAGCAGTTCCCCCGGCGGGGAGAGCTCTGGAAACACCATATATTTT. Its protein is CASSSPGGESSGNTIYF. This rearrangement joins TRBV28 to TRBJ1-3; D ambiguous. CDR1 and CDR2 from the germline V gene are MDHEN and SYDVKM. This CDR3 has 17 amino acids. V was pared by 4 bases and J by 0 bases, with 16 bases between.

The rearrangement links TRBV27 to TRBJ1-4, with a possible D match to TRBD1 (6 bases). Trimming removed 5 bases at V and 7 bases at J, with 14 bases between. Per the germline V gene, CDR1 is MNHEY and CDR2 is SMNVEV (reference sequence). This CDR3 has 14 amino acids. The CDR3 bases are TGTGCCAGCAGTCTCAGGGGCGGGAGTGAAAAACTGTTTTTT. Amino acids: CASSLRGGSEKLFF.

This chain joins TRBV7-6 and TRBJ2-1; D remains ambiguous. CDR1 SGHVS and CDR2 FNYEAQ come from the germline V gene. The CDR3 runs to 13 residues. Trimming took 1 base from V and 4 from J, leaving 5 bases between them. The CDR3 here is CASSLVVYNEQFF. CDR3 nucleotide sequence: TGTGCCAGCAGCTTAGTAGTGTACAATGAGCAGTTCTTC.

This clone has only a few counts. This chain joins TRBV7-3 and TRBJ2-2, with 11 bases matching TRBD2. CDR3 size: 16 residues. The germline V gene encodes CDR1 SGHTA and CDR2 FQGTGA. J was trimmed by 9 bases and V by 6 bases; bases with no gene match: 12. DNA for the CDR3: TGTGCCAGCAGACCTACTAGCGGGGGTAGATCTCGGGAGCTGTTTTTT. Translation gives CASRPTSGGRSRELFF.

CDR3 protein: CASSQQTSGRATDTQYF. The DNA for the CDR3 is TGCGCCAGCAGCCAACAGACTAGCGGGAGGGCCACAGATACGCAGTATTTT. This chain links TRBV5-1 with TRBJ2-3, with 14 nucleotides matching TRBD2. Germline CDR1 reads SGHRS; CDR2 reads YFSETQ. The V segment lost 4 bases and the J segment 2 bases; nucleotides outside the gene matches: 6. This CDR3 has 17 residues.

The chain uses TRBV5-4 and TRBJ2-5; TRBD2 matches at 13 bases. This CDR3 has 15 residues. V was clipped by 6 bases and J by 4 bases; unmatched bases: 6. From germline, CDR1 is SGHNT and CDR2 YYREEE (reference sequence). CDR3 in amino acids: CASMRTSGSVETQYF. As DNA, the CDR3 is TGTGCCAGCATGCGGACTAGCGGGAGTGTAGAGACCCAGTACTTC. The full variable domain, rest sourced from reference TRBV5-4 and TRBJ2-5, is ETGVTQSPTHLIKTRGQQVTLRCSSQSGHNTVSWYQQALGQGPQFIFQYYREEENGRGNFPPRFSGLQFPNYSSELNVNALELDDSALYLCASMRTSGSVETQYFGPGTRLLVL.

This sequence joins TRBV19 and TRBJ1-5; D gene ambiguous. The CDR3 extends over 15 amino acids. V lost 3 bases and J lost 7, with 16 bases in between. Germline V CDR1 and CDR2: LNHDA, SQIVND (reference sequence). CDR3 protein: CASSIFRGSDQPQHF. Written as DNA, the CDR3 is TGTGCCAGTAGTATTTTCAGAGGGAGTGACCAGCCCCAGCATTTT. Looking up the rest from reference TRBV19 and TRBJ1-5 gives the full variable domain: DGGITQSPKYLFRKEGQNVTLSCEQNLNHDAMYWYRQDPGQGLRLIYYSQIVNDFQKGDIAEGYSVSREKKESFPLTVTSAQKNPTAFYLCASSIFRGSDQPQHFGDGTRLSIL.

This clone showed up just once. This chain joins TRBV28 and TRBJ2-3; D may be TRBD2 (5 bases). CDR1 and CDR2 from the germline V gene are MDHEN and SYDVKM. The V end was cut by 2 bases, the J end by 4 bases, with 13 bases between. The CDR3 is made up of 15 amino acids. CDR3 protein: CASSLRRFSPDTQYF. Written as DNA, the CDR3 is TGTGCCAGCAGTTTACGGAGGTTCAGCCCAGATACGCAGTATTTT.

This sequence joins TRBV12-5 and TRBJ2-5; 10 bases are a match to TRBD2. The J call is uncertain, as TRBJ2-7 better fits the DNA end. The CDR3 covers 15 residues. Germline-derived CDR1 and CDR2 are LGHNT and FRNRAP. The CDR3 DNA is TGTGCTAGTGGCCTGCTAGCGGGAGAAGACGACGAGCAGTACTTC. The encoded protein is CASGLLAGEDDEQYF.

The J gene is TRBJ2-1, the V gene TRBV5-1; 11 nucleotides match TRBD2. V gave up 4 bases and J gave up 3 bases; unmatched junction bases: 3. This CDR3 has 15 residues. The germline V gene has CDR1 SGHRS and CDR2 YFSETQ. Here the CDR3 reads CASSTSGSDYNEQFF. CDR3 nucleotide sequence: TGCGCCAGCAGCACTAGCGGGAGTGACTACAATGAGCAGTTCTTC.

The rearrangement joins TRBV6-5 to TRBJ2-1; 8 positions match TRBD2. Germline V lookup: CDR1 MNHEY, CDR2 SVGAGI. The CDR3 runs 14 residues. The V segment lost 6 bases and the J segment 2 bases; nucleotides outside the gene matches: 3. The CDR3 nucleotides read TGTGCCAGCAGCCCAGCGGGGGCCTACAATGAGCAGTTCTTC. Its translation is CASSPAGAYNEQFF.

This clone was counted a single time. The CDR3 DNA reads TGCGCCAGCAGCCAAGCTGCGACAGGCCCCACAGATACGCAGTATTTT. Translating it yields CASSQAATGPTDTQYF. The genes are TRBV4-3 and TRBJ2-3, with TRBD1 as a possible D gene (6 bases). The CDR3 spans 16 residues. With 1 base removed from V and 2 bases from J, the gap between germline ends came to 13 bases. The germline V gene encodes CDR1 LGHNA and CDR2 YSLEER.

This clone has just a few counts. This chain uses TRBV28 with TRBJ2-7; tentatively, D is TRBD2 (5 bases). V was cut by 7 bases and J by 3 bases, with 16 bases left in between. Germline V gives CDR1 MDHEN, CDR2 SYDVKM. The CDR3 is 14 residues long. The CDR3 loop is CASIQLGEGYEQYF. The CDR3 DNA sequence: TGTGCCAGCATCCAACTGGGAGAAGGCTACGAGCAGTACTTC.

V and J are TRBV18 and TRBJ2-5; 7 bases agree with TRBD1. Germline loops: CDR1 KGHSH, CDR2 LQKENI. J lost 2 bases, V lost 6 bases, and 6 bases had no gene match. The CDR3 is made up of 14 amino acids. CDR3 sequence reads: CASSTGQSQETQYF. CDR3 sequence (DNA): TGTGCCAGCTCGACGGGACAGTCGCAAGAGACCCAGTACTTC.

The chain carries TRBV28 and TRBJ2-5; 7 bases are a match to TRBD2. CDR3 size: 15 residues. The V segment lost 4 bases and the J segment 3 bases; nucleotides outside the gene matches: 8. Germline-derived CDR1 and CDR2 are MDHEN and SYDVKM. The CDR3 spells CASSSGGGAKETQYF. Here the CDR3 DNA reads TGTGCCAGCAGTTCGGGCGGGGGAGCAAAAGAGACCCAGTACTTC.

The V and J genes are TRBV5-4 and TRBJ1-2; 8 bases are shared with TRBD1. Unmatched junction bases numbered 16, after V lost 3 bases and J lost 6 bases. The V gene's germline CDR1 is SGHNT and CDR2 YYREEE (reference sequence). The CDR3 has 17 residues. In DNA, the CDR3 is TGTGCCAGCAGCTGGCCGCCTGGACAGGGTGGGGATGATGGCTACACCTTC. Translating it yields CASSWPPGQGGDDGYTF.